This T cell receptor beta chain was captured by sequencing in a study of cytomegalovirus exposure and HLA in healthy donors (dated by TCRdb to 2015 to 2018). For the wider study: An earlier analysis of several hundred of the donors reported more than 250 Gb of sequence data and 117 million unique TCR beta sequences from 150 million to 200 million T cells. Roughly 300 gigabases of sequencing data and approximately 92 million unique TCR sequences made up an early release that covered some 640 HLA-typed donors. The genetic ancestry cluster associated with self-reported Caucasian donors included 81% of the 300 to 450 genotyped donors. The study aimed to test whether cataloging public T cell receptors could reveal signatures of past pathogen exposure. The study profiled the T cell repertoires of 550 to 700 subjects by immunosequencing and related them to cytomegalovirus serostatus. A separate validation cohort of roughly 110 different subjects was used in addition to the 666-subject first cohort. High-throughput TCR immunosequencing, statistical association of individual TCRs with disease status, and machine learning were combined to predict cytomegalovirus infection status. In a later analysis, previously published TCR beta repertoires from several hundred donors were re-analyzed and high-resolution HLA genotyping was added so that TCR occurrence patterns could be studied. Rather than drawing on any new phenotypic data, the later analysis identified candidate immune exposures from TCR beta sequences and the way those sequences occurred across donors. To decide whether each TCR beta V gene segment behaved as functional or pseudogenic, an earlier analysis of approximately 590 of the donors relied on high-throughput TCR beta sequencing. Alongside the repertoire data, information on donor age, sex, ethnicity and CMV serostatus was compiled. A later genetic analysis took genome-wide SNP genotypes for about three fifths of the 666 donors and used that subset as a discovery cohort. Every repertoire in the discovery cohort had been generated on one and the same sequencing platform. HLA typing included class I and class II loci at four-digit resolution. Typing coverage varied by locus: about 629-640 donors for A, B, C, DRB1 and DQB1; approximately 520 for DQA1; approximately 570 for DPA1; around 450 for DPB1. Because of strong linkage in the cohort, roughly five DR-DQ haplotypes were treated as single units for association and clustering. Across approximately 400 genotyped donors of the cohort, an average of roughly 230,000 unique TCR beta nucleotide sequences per donor were sequenced, and about a sixth of those sequences were non-productive. Findings and caveats that apply to the study as a whole: Across donors, most TCR sequences were observed very rarely, whereas some public TCRs were present in many individuals. At a false discovery rate of 0.05, a later analysis linked approximately 18,000 TCR beta sequences to specific HLA alleles. The only immune exposure information available for the cohort was CMV serostatus. Compared with equally common non-associated chains, HLA-associated TCR beta chains in a later analysis were more clonally expanded and had lower generation probabilities. The cohort was sequenced for TCR beta chains only, and without alpha or paired-chain data the features that could be detected were limited. The sequencing pipeline was judged likely to have produced a cluster of highly shared sequence variants as a technical artifact. The earlier analysis of almost 600 of the donors excluded some 15 rarely observed V segments, including chromosome 9 orphons, because counts were too low. A few of the identified cytomegalovirus-associated TCR beta chains were confirmed in vitro to be specific for cytomegalovirus antigens. Several of the top co-occurrence clusters appeared to be linked to parvovirus B19, influenza, CMV and Epstein-Barr virus, according to a later analysis. In a later genetic analysis, a missense DCLRE1C variant was associated with V-gene and J-gene trimming of TCR beta chains, and the association was replicated in an independent cohort. Correlated functional status among segregating V segments might reflect linkage disequilibrium, but an unknown experimental factor could not be ruled out. According to the authors, the approach could potentially be generalized to other disease states and immunological phenotypes. An earlier analysis of approximately 540 of the donors showed that most TCR beta V segments appeared in productive rearrangements either about 87% or about 30% of the time, which broadly matched IMGT annotations. Compared with the roughly 710-donor mean, donors in an Asian-associated ancestry cluster had fewer N-insertions in productive TCRs, according to a later genetic analysis. According to a later analysis, most CMV-associated TCR beta chains appeared to be HLA-restricted, and the HLA associations seemed to be driven largely by CMV exposure. When HLA alleles, especially DR and DQ, strongly co-occurred, TCR associations were difficult to assign to individual alleles. The study listed approximately 160 TCR beta chains as associated with cytomegalovirus. The classifier was reported to diagnose cytomegalovirus status with high specificity and sensitivity in both the original and validation cohorts. Because HLA typing was missing for some donors at each locus, association tests included only the typed subset. Sequencing depth was assumed to be roughly uniform across donors in the presence/absence analyses, though that assumption may not hold. In a later analysis, TCR association rates were found to vary across HLA loci, with the most associated TCRs seen for DRB1 alleles and the fewest for HLA-C alleles. A further reported finding was that TCR beta sequences accurately predicted the HLA-A and HLA-B alleles for most subjects in the first cohort.

The cohort was made up of approximately 700 healthy bone marrow donors. At the time of sampling, all cohort members were nominally healthy, though unrecorded immune exposures were likely present. The donor was CMV seronegative and belonged to the group of under 400 seronegative cohort members. A peripheral blood sample was collected from each donor, and TCR beta sequencing was performed on peripheral blood mononuclear cells. Genomic DNA was extracted from the blood cell samples with the Qiagen DNeasy Blood Extraction Kit. As concerns this clone: What this receptor recognizes is not known.

The library relied on the immunoSEQ multiplex PCR assay. The multiplex PCR relied on a mix of 60 forward primers for TCR Vbeta segments and 13 reverse primers for TCR Jbeta segments. Amplification of the CDR3 region of rearranged TCR beta genes was performed with a multiplex PCR assay on genomic DNA. Amplified TCR beta libraries were sequenced as 87-base-pair reads on the Illumina HiSeq System. As for the original processing: Across the 500 to 700 repertoires, a later analysis counted tens of millions of unique TCR beta chains, some 11 million of which were shared by at least two donors. Raw reads were error-corrected and collapsed into unique sequences with a nearest-neighbor algorithm that merged closely related sequences to remove PCR and sequencing errors. To assign V, D and J gene segments, CDR3 sequences were aligned to IMGT reference sequences. Each retained sequence needed at least a six-nucleotide match to both a V gene segment and a J gene segment. Rearrangements were called productive when the CDR3 lacked stop codons and stayed in frame with V and J; all others were non-productive. CDR3 was defined by IMGT convention, running from the second conserved V-encoded cysteine to the conserved J-encoded phenylalanine. Sequences without an unambiguous match to a single V gene segment were excluded from the earlier analysis of several hundred of the donors. An earlier analysis of just under 600 of the donors called V segments functional above 56.7% productive rearrangements and segregating when the between-donor standard deviation exceeded 5%. A statistical classification framework was built for diagnosing cytomegalovirus status from the catalog of TCR beta chain sequences. V and J gene assignment, in a later analysis, came from comparing TCR nucleotide sequences with IMGT/GENE-DB human TR gene sequences. Using the TCRdist pipeline, a later analysis assigned CDR3 sequences along with most-parsimonious VDJ recombination scenarios. In a later analysis, each TCR beta chain was defined by its CDR3 amino acid sequence together with its V-gene family, and reads lacking a unique V-gene family were excluded. In a later analysis, 500 to 700 highly shared, low-generation-probability nucleotide sequences were removed to address suspected cross-contamination and a sequencing artifact. For each public chain, a later analysis derived a clonal expansion index from normalized ranks of inferred template counts within each repertoire. A later analysis computed generation probabilities with a VDJ recombination model fitted to out-of-frame rearrangements, and checked the results against IGoR. In a later analysis, hypergeometric tests were used to score TCR-TCR, TCR-HLA and TCR-CMV co-occurrence, with a repertoire-size bias correction applied to TCR pairs. A later analysis estimated false discovery rates by permuting HLA or CMV assignments 20 times. A later analysis grouped co-occurring TCRs with DBSCAN, adding TCRdist sequence similarity when clustering within HLA-allele-positive subsets. Repertoires with fewer than 30,000 or more than 120,000 public chains were left out of co-occurrence clustering, as were several repertoires with anomalous nucleotide sharing. In its TCRdb copy, this immuneACCESS table keeps in-frame sequences only and misses some clones. Where compared with another copy, unresolved V genes explain less than half of these, and the others have no known cause. V, J and clone size reflect that table, while D and trimming were determined from the DNA. This sample's table carries 130,000 to 150,000 clones. Approximately 0.88% of the sample comes from the top ten.

Input material: PBMCs. The source is a male donor in good health and CMV-seronegative.

The DNA is TGTGCCAGCAGTTCTCACAGGGCGAACACTGAAGCTTTCTTT. Its translation is CASSSHRANTEAFF. The chain is made from TRBV6-5 and TRBJ1-1; a tentative D match to TRBD1 spans 6 bases. V and J are truncated by 4 bases and 1 base respectively, leaving an intervening sequence of 10 bases. Sequences MNHEY (CDR1) and SVGAGI (CDR2) are obtained from the germline V gene. Measured from the cysteine to the phenylalanine, the CDR3 is 14 residues long. Only CDR3 DNA remains: 42 bases, in frame from the first base.